The clone carrying this T cell receptor (beta chain) was recorded once. The antigen remains unidentified. These data belong to a study of CD4 T cells in relation to SARS-CoV-2 and coronaviruses. The overall study: No peptide or an HIV-1 Nef peptide pool served as negative control.

Germline V gene data show CDR1 as LGHNA and CDR2 as YNFKEQ. CDR3 size: 15 residues. The V and J ends lost 4 bases and 7 bases, in that order; junction bases with no gene match: 9. The unexposed donors gave CD4+ T cells in about 2010-2019, prior to COVID-19. CD4+ T cells were isolated from the cells after 10 days of culture. Clones were sequenced by immunoSEQ multiplex PCR, and TCRdb holds only the in-frame ones, with some missing. The data show approximately 17,000 clones, about 80% seen once. This chain joins TRBV4-2 and TRBJ2-1; TRBD2 agrees at 8 bases. The TCR sequence derives from a human donor in good health. Sequencing was performed on CD4+ T cells from PBMCs, cultured in vitro. CDR3 residues: CASSRKREYLNEQFF. The CDR3 coding sequence is TGTGCCAGCAGCCGGAAGCGGGAGTACTTGAATGAGCAGTTCTTC.